Below, one TCR beta chain is given with its context. The antigen is unknown. Treatment meaning: some 20 received Ad26.COV2.S at low or high dose, single or two shots; roughly five received placebo; per-sample allocation not given. Each sample was drawn 63 days after the first injection (of vaccine or placebo). The individual, an adult aged 18-55 years, was a donor in Boston. Clones were sequenced by immunoSEQ multiplex PCR, and TCRdb holds only the in-frame ones, with some missing. The top ten hold around 10% of the sample, which has roughly 350,000 clones, 70% to 90% seen once. This entry comes from a study of Ad26.COV2.S vaccination and SARS-CoV-2 variants. Notes on the study in general: Spike-specific TCR breadth was greater in vaccine than placebo recipients.

Germline-derived CDR1 and CDR2 are MGHRA and YSYEKL. V lost 3 bases to trimming and J lost 2 bases; unmatched junction nucleotides: 6. This CDR3 is 15 amino acids long. The material was peripheral blood, obtained in a trial of Ad26.COV2.S vaccine versus placebo. This sequence was found in a person aged 18-65 years who received the Ad26.COV2.S COVID-19 vaccine or a placebo. The V gene is TRBV4-1, the J gene TRBJ2-5; 7 bases map to TRBD1. CDR3 sequence: CASSHQSTGQETQYF. The CDR3 nucleotides read TGCGCCAGCAGCCACCAATCGACAGGGCAAGAGACCCAGTACTTC.